This T cell receptor (beta chain) stems from a study of cytomegalovirus exposure and HLA in healthy donors (dated 2017 in TCRdb). About the study as a whole: According to a later analysis, one platform produced both the approximately 110 validation repertoires and the roughly 660 repertoires of the first cohort. The aim of the study was to test whether cataloging public T cell receptors could identify signatures of past pathogen exposure. Along with the approximately 670-subject first cohort, a separate validation cohort of 120 different subjects was used. To predict cytomegalovirus infection status, the study combined high-throughput TCR immunosequencing, statistical association of individual TCRs with disease status, and machine learning. General conclusions and limits of the study: A total of fewer than 200 TCR beta chains were listed by the study as associated with cytomegalovirus. In a later analysis, TCRs clustered in the first cohort were found to also tend to co-occur in the roughly 120 validation repertoires, with approximately 94% of cluster scores above 0. All 120 or so repertoires were used to score co-occurrence in the validation cohort in a later analysis, because that analysis had no HLA typing for the cohort. In vitro tests confirmed that a few of the cytomegalovirus-associated TCR beta chains recognize cytomegalovirus antigens. Most TCR sequences were seen in very few donors, while some public TCRs were found in many individuals. The classifier was reported to diagnose cytomegalovirus status with high specificity and sensitivity in both the original cohort and the validation cohort. According to the authors, the approach could potentially be generalized to other disease states and immunological phenotypes.

In regard to this clone: No antigen is known for it. No base quality values were provided; no much bigger clone lies one nucleotide off.

Trimming removed 1 base from V and 9 bases from J, leaving 19 bases between the germline ends. The CDR3 has 16 amino acids, counting the end cysteine and phenylalanine. Of the read, only the CDR3 DNA is kept; its 48 bases are in frame from base 1. CDR1 and CDR2, looked up from the germline V gene, are MGHDK and SYGVNS. Preparation of the library involved the immunoSEQ multiplex PCR assay. The authors' analysis ran thus. A statistical classification framework was built for diagnosing cytomegalovirus status from the catalog of TCR beta chain sequences. Here the immuneACCESS table is served through TCRdb, limited to in-frame sequences with V and J called. Missing clones are a known gap in these copies; in checked studies unresolved V genes cover under half, and the rest lacks a known reason. That table is the source of V, J and clone size, and D and trimming were worked out from the DNA. The table for this sample lists under 250,000 clones; over 75% of them were counted only once. The top ten hold 1.5% to 2.5% of the sample.

Separate from the approximately 670-subject first cohort, the validation cohort of 95 to 150 subjects was the group to which the donors belonged. Recombination joined TRBV25-1 with TRBJ1-3; no D gene is confidently identified. The TCR sequence derives from a woman between 18 and 29 years old in good health and CMV-seropositive. The sample taken for sequencing was PBMCs. CDR3 sequence: CASSELEYSGAGTIYF. The DNA sequence is TGTGCCAGCAGTGAATTAGAGTACAGCGGCGCGGGCACCATATATTTT.